The present TCR beta chain was sequenced within a study of regulatory T cells in long-lasting Graves disease (dated by TCRdb to about 2021). In terms of the full investigation: In the newly diagnosed Graves' disease group, patients had been taking antithyroid drugs for less than 3 months. A total of about 33 samples underwent TCR sequencing, from 13 patients with persistent Graves' disease and around 20 patients with newly diagnosed Graves' disease. The study was conducted in China and was registered as a clinical trial. Peripheral blood TCR sequencing and RNA sequencing compared persistent Graves' disease patients with newly diagnosed Graves' disease patients.

This sample's time point label indicates: newly diagnosed GD, antithyroid drugs for less than 3 months. RNA was extracted from PBMCs in TRIzol for both TCR sequencing and RNA sequencing. The diagnosis of Graves' disease was made according to American Thyroid Association guidelines. Patients for the study were recruited at an endocrinology department in Xi'an, China. Each patient gave 7 to 9.5 milliliters of peripheral blood, collected in an EDTA anticoagulant tube. Ficoll Paque Plus density gradient separation was used to isolate PBMCs, and no further T cell sorting was done. An Agilent 2100 Bioanalyzer and agarose gel were used to check RNA quality, and a NanoDrop 2000 was used to measure RNA concentration. Worth noting for this clonotype: Its antigen is unknown. Base qualities are not at hand, and no much larger clone is one base apart.

Receptors were amplified or captured by multiplex PCR. The listed sequencing device is Illumina HiSeq 4000. To build TCR beta libraries, CDR3 regions were amplified by Arm-PCR using iRepertoire HTBI primers. Before sequencing, the PCR products went through gel purification. Per the authors' processing: Across samples, 55 to 80 TRBV and around 15 TRBJ segments were identified and used for gene usage analysis of CDR3 amino acid clonotypes. Filtered high-quality paired reads were merged into contigs using COPE and FqMerger. BLAST was used to align contigs to the IMGT TRBV, TRBD and TRBJ reference genes, and CDR3 was defined following IMGT. Highly expanded clones were defined as clonotypes with a frequency above 0.1%. Shannon entropy was used to measure repertoire diversity, and the Gini coefficient was used to measure V-J evenness. A clonotype was considered public if more than one individual shared it. TCRdb trimmed the raw reads at Q25, called clones with MiXCR and kept productive beta chains. When rows share a CDR3 protein, they turn into one entry using the most common DNA and genes. The V and J calls here are based on TCRdb, not the publication. For this sample the table gives 600,000 to 650,000 distinct CDR3 sequences, of which roughly 15% were detected only once. Together, the top ten hold roughly 18% of the sample.

What the research found in general, with its limitations: A larger number of public clonotypes was shared among persistent patients (approximately 3,000) than among newly diagnosed patients (roughly 1,000). Because the primary lesion, thyroid tissue, could not be accessed, the study looked at peripheral blood alone. The small sample size was acknowledged by the authors as a limitation that may reduce accuracy. Only the TCR beta chain was sequenced and analyzed. Persistent Graves' disease patients showed lower TCR Shannon entropy and fewer highly expanded clones than newly diagnosed patients, suggesting clonal expansion.

Separately, the same data were catalogued under a study of T cells in Graves' hyperthyroidism and ophthalmopathy. That second report states: Stable Graves' hyperthyroidism was defined as the absence of progression to ophthalmopathy over 18 months of follow-up. Hyperthyroidism patients were aged 18 to 65 years and newly diagnosed, with disease duration of less than 2 months. The study excluded patients with uncontrolled infections, other autoimmune diseases, pregnancy or lactation. Diagnoses were based on clinical symptoms, serum thyroxine and TRAb, thyroid ultrasound and orbital computed tomography. For the first round of RT-PCR on the TCR CDR3, the HTBI primer set was used together with the Qiagen OneStep RT-PCR kit. Most expanded thyroid clonotypes (frequency above 0.001) were also detected in blood, suggesting blood repertoires may reflect thyroid immune responses. A model built on a 13 V-J signature distinguished ophthalmopathy from stable hyperthyroidism, reaching 87.88% sensitivity and about 81% specificity in cross-validation and 80%/75% in testing. In validation, the model predicted progression to ophthalmopathy a median of roughly 6.2 months before onset, with 70% to 71% sensitivity and nearly 75% specificity. TCR V-J signatures able to tell the groups apart were searched for in a discovery cohort of more than 90 patients, of whom more than 40 had Graves' ophthalmopathy and 57 had stable Graves' hyperthyroidism. An independent validation cohort of 18 to 20 hyperthyroidism patients and 17 patients who later progressed to ophthalmopathy tested prospective prediction of ophthalmopathy. The 100 discovery patients were divided at random into training and test sets in a 7:3 ratio. In addition, the study compared T-cell repertoires in thyroid tissue and in blood from over 5 Graves' hyperthyroidism patients. Following sampling, methimazole starting at 30 mg daily was given to hyperthyroidism patients, and high-dose intravenous methylprednisolone was given to ophthalmopathy patients. A second multiplex PCR round built the libraries, followed by size selection and purification. Paired-end sequencing of the libraries was performed with 100 bp reads on an Illumina HiSeq2000. Raw data were processed with SOAPnuke, discarding reads with adapters, uncalled bases, mean Phred below 15, or no exact constant-primer or identifier match. High-quality paired reads were merged using COPE v1.2.5, and each unique nucleotide sequence was defined as a clonotype. MiTCR v1.1 was used to align the clonotypes against IMGT TRBV, TRBD and TRBJ reference segments. Only V-J combinations with frequency above 0.0001, covering roughly 99% of repertoires, were analysed. A TCS score was defined as the ratio of F50 (clonal expansion) to E x V (chaos), with BLOSUM62-based TCRdist applied between CDR3 peptides within each V-J. Welch's t-statistics and random forest reduced fewer than 550 V-J features to 13, which were used in a naive Bayes classifier (R e1071). Sample size was not statistically predetermined, and blinding of investigators to group allocation was not performed. The paper reports TCR Vbeta CDR3 sequencing of over 130 peripheral blood samples: 43 ophthalmopathy, 75 to 80 hyperthyroidism and around 17 progressor patients.

Sequencing used peripheral blood mononuclear cells (PBMCs), obtained at new diagnosis, from a patient treated with antithyroid drugs. This TCR derives from a woman aged 25 to 45 with Graves disease. Donor details come from another sample of the same person, matched by shared clones.

The CDR3 here reads CASSIFGSRVGRGNEQFF. The nucleotide sequence is TGTGCCAGCAGTATTTTCGGGAGTAGGGTAGGGCGCGGCAATGAGCAGTTCTTC. The V gene is TRBV6-1 and the J gene is TRBJ2-1; the D gene is perhaps TRBD2, on 6 matching bases. Trimming takes 5 bases from V and 6 bases from J, and the germline ends sit 26 bases apart. Looking up the germline V gene yields CDR1 MNHNS and CDR2 SASEGT. The CDR3 covers 18 residues, taking in both the cysteine and the phenylalanine. Kept here is only the CDR3 DNA, which spans 54 bases and is read in frame from base 1.